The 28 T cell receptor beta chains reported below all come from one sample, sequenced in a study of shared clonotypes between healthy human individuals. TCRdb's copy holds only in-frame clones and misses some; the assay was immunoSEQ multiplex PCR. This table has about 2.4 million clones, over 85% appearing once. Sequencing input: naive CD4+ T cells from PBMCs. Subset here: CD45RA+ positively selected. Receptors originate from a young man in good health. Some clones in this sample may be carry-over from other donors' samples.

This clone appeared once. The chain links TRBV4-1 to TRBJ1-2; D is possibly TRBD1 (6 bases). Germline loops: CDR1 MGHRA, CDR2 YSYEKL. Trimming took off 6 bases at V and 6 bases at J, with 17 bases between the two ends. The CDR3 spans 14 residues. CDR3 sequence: CASSKTGGLDGYTF. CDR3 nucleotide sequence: TGCGCCAGCAGTAAAACCGGGGGCCTCGATGGCTACACCTTC.

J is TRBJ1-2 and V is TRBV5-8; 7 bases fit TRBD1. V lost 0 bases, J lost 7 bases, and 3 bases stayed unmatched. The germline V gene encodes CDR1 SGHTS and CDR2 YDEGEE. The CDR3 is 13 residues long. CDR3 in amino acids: CASSLARGFGYTF. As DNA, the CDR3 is TGTGCCAGCAGCTTGGCCAGGGGGTTTGGCTACACCTTC.

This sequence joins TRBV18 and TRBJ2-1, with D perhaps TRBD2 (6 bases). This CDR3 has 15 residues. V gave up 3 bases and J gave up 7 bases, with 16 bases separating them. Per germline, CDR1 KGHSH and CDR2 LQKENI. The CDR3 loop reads CASSPPPARGNEQFF. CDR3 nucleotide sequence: TGTGCCAGCTCACCCCCCCCGGCCCGGGGGAATGAGCAGTTCTTC. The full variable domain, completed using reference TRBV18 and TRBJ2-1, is NAGVMQNPRHLVRRRGQEARLRCSPMKGHSHVYWYRQLPEEGLKFMVYLQKENIIDESGMPKERFSAEFPKEGPSILRIQQVVRGDSAAYFCASSPPPARGNEQFFGPGTRLTVL.

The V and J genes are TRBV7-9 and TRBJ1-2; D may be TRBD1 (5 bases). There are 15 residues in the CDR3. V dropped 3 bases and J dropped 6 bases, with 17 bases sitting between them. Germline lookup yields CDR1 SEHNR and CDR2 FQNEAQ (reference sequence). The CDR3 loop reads CASSFGPGGTDGYTF. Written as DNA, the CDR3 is TGTGCCAGCAGCTTTGGCCCCGGGGGGACGGATGGCTACACCTTC.

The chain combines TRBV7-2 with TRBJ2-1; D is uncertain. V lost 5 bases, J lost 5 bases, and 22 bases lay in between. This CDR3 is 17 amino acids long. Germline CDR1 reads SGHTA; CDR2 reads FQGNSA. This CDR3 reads CASSEKRTETRHNEQFF. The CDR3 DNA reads TGTGCCAGCAGCGAAAAAAGGACGGAGACACGTCACAATGAGCAGTTCTTC.

The chain's CDR3 is CASSGYATRQETQYF. CDR3 bases: TGTGCCAGCAGTGGTTACGCGACACGCCAAGAGACCCAGTACTTC. This chain connects TRBV2 to TRBJ2-5; no clear D gene. This CDR3 has 15 amino acids. V lost 4 bases to trimming and J lost 1 base, with 13 bases between them. Germline CDR1 and CDR2: SNHLY and FYNNEI.

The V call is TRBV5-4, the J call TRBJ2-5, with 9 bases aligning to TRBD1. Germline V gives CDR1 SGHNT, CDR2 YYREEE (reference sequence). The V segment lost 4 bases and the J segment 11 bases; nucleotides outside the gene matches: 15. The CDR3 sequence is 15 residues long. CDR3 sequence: CASSPRGDRVAEQYF. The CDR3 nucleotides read TGTGCCAGCAGCCCCCGCGGGGACAGGGTTGCTGAGCAGTACTTC.

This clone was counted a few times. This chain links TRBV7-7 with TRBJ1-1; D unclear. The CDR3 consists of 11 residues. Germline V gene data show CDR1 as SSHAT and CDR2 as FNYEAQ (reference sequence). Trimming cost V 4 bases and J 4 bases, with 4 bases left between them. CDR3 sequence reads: CASSSGTEAFF. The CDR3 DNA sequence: TGTGCCAGCAGCTCCGGCACTGAAGCTTTCTTT. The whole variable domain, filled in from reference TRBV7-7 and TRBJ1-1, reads GAGVSQSPRYKVTKRGQDVTLRCDPISSHATLYWYQQALGQGPEFLTYFNYEAQPDKSGLPSDRFSAERPEGSISTLTIQRTEQRDSAMYRCASSSGTEAFFGQGTRLTVV.

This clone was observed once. The DNA for the CDR3 is TGTGCCAGCAGCCAAACCGGGACAGCCTTGAACACCGGGGAGCTGTTTTTT. Its translation is CASSQTGTALNTGELFF. V gene TRBV7-9 combines with J gene TRBJ2-2; 7 bases agree with TRBD1. Germline loops: CDR1 SEHNR, CDR2 FQNEAQ (reference sequence). Trimming cost V 5 bases and J 1 base; bases outside gene matches: 10. The CDR3 is made up of 17 amino acids.

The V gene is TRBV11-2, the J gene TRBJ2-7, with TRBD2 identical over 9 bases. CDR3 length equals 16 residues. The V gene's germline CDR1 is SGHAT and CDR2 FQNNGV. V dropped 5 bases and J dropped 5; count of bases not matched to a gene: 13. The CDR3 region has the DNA TGTGCCAGCAGCCCAGGGCGCGGGAGGGCCTATCACGAGCAGTACTTC. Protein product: CASSPGRGRAYHEQYF.

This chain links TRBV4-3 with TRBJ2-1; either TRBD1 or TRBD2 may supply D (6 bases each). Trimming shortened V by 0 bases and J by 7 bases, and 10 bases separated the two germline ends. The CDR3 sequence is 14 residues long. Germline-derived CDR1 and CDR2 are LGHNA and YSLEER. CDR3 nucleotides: TGCGCCAGCAGCCAAGATGGGGGGCGAAATGAGCAGTTCTTC. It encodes CASSQDGGRNEQFF.

CDR3 DNA sequence: TGCGCCAGCAGTAGAATACAGGGAGCTGGGGCCAACGTCCTGACTTTC. Its protein is CASSRIQGAGANVLTF. The gene calls are TRBV4-3 and TRBJ2-6; D might be TRBD1 (6 bases). Germline loops: CDR1 LGHNA, CDR2 YSLEER. CDR3 length: 16 amino acids. V shed 6 bases and J shed 2 bases, with 14 bases lying between them.

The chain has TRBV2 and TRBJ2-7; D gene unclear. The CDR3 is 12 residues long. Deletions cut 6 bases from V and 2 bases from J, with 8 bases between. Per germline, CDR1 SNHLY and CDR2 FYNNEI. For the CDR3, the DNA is TGTGCCAGCAGGGTTCTCACCTACGAGCAGTACTTC. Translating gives CASRVLTYEQYF. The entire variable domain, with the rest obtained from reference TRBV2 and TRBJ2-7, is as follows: EPEVTQTPSHQVTQMGQEVILRCVPISNHLYFYWYRQILGQKVEFLVSFYNNEISEKSEIFDDQFSVERPDGSNFTLKIRSTKLEDSAMYFCASRVLTYEQYFGPGTRLTVT.

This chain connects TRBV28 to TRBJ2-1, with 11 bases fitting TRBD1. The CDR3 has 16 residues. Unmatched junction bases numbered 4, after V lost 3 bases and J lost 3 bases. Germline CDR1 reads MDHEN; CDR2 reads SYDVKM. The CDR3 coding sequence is TGTGCCAGCAGTTTGCCCGGGACAGGGGGCTACAATGAGCAGTTCTTC. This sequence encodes CASSLPGTGGYNEQFF.

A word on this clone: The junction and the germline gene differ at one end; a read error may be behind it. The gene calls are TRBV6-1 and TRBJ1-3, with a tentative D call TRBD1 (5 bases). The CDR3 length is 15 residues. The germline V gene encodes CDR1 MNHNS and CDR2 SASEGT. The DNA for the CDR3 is TGTGCCAGCACTGAATTGGGGGGACCCGGAAACACCATATATTTT. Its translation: CASTELGGPGNTIYF.

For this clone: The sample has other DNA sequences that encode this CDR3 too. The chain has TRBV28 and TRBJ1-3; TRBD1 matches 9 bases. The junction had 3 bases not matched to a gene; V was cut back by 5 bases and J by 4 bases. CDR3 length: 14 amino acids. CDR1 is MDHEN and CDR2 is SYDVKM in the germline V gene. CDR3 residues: CASSIGQGGNTIYF. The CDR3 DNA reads TGTGCCAGCAGTATTGGACAGGGGGGAAACACCATATATTTT.

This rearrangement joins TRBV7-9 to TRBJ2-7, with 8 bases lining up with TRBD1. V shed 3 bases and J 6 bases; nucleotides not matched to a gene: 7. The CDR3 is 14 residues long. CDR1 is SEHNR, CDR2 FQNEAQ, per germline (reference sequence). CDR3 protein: CASSFRTGSGEQYF. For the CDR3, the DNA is TGTGCCAGCAGCTTTAGGACAGGGTCTGGCGAGCAGTACTTC. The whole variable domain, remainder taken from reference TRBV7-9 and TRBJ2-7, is DTGVSQNPRHKITKRGQNVTFRCDPISEHNRLYWYRQTLGQGPEFLTYFQNEAQLEKSRLLSDRFSAERPKGSFSTLEIQRTEQGDSAMYLCASSFRTGSGEQYFGPGTRLTVT.

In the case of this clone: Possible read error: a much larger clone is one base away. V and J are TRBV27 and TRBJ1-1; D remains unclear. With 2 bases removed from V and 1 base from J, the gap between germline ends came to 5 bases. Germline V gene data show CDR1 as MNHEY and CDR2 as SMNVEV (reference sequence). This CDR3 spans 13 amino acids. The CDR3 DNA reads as TGTGCCAGCAGTTTAGAGGGGAACACTGAAGCTTTCTTT. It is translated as CASSLEGNTEAFF.

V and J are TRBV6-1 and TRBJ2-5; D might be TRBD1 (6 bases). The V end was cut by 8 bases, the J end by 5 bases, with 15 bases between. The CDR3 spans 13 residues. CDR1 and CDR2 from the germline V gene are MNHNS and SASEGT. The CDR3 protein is CASGGTGWETQYF. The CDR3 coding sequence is TGTGCCAGCGGAGGTACAGGGTGGGAGACCCAGTACTTC.

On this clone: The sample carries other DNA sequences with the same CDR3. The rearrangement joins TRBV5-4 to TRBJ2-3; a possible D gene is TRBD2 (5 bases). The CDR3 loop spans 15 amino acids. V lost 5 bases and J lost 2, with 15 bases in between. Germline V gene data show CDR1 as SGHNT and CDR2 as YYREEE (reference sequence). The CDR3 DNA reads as TGTGCCAGCAGTTTGTTGGGCGGGTACACAGATACGCAGTATTTT. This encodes CASSLLGGYTDTQYF.

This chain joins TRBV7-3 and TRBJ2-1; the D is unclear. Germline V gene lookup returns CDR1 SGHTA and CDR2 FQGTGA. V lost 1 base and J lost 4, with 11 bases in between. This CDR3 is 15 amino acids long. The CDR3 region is CASSLIPSMYNEQFF. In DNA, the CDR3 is TGTGCCAGCAGCTTAATTCCATCCATGTACAATGAGCAGTTCTTC.

The CDR3 loop reads CASSAEIYGELFF. Here the CDR3 DNA reads TGTGCCAGCAGTGCGGAGATATACGGGGAGCTGTTTTTT. V gene TRBV6-4 combines with J gene TRBJ2-2; the D is unclear. The CDR3 loop spans 13 amino acids. V dropped 4 bases and J dropped 7 bases, with 10 bases sitting between them. Germline V gives CDR1 MRHNA, CDR2 SNTAGT.

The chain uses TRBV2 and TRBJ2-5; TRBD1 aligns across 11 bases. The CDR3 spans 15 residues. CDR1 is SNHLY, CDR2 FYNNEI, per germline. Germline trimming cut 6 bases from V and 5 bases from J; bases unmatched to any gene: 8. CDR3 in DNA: TGTGCCAGCAGGGGCGGACAGGGGGCGGGTGAGACCCAGTACTTC. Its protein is CASRGGQGAGETQYF.

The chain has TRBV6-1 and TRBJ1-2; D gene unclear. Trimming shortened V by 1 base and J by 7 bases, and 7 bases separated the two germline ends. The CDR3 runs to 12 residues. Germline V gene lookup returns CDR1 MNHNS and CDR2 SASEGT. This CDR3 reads CASSEGVRGYTF. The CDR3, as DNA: TGTGCCAGCAGTGAAGGGGTCCGTGGCTACACCTTC.

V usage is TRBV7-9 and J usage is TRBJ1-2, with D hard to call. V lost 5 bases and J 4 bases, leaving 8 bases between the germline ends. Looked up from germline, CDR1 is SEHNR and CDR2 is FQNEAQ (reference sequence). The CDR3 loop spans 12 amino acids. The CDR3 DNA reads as TGTGCCAGCAGCGAGGAGGTCTATGGCTACACCTTC. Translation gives CASSEEVYGYTF.

CDR3 in amino acids: CASSRSGGGSTDTQYF. The CDR3 nucleotides are TGTGCCAGCAGCCGATCCGGGGGCGGGAGTACAGATACGCAGTATTTT. The chain links TRBV7-2 to TRBJ2-3, with a possible D match to TRBD2 (7 bases). V was trimmed by 5 bases and J by 3 bases, leaving 18 bases between them. Germline V lookup: CDR1 SGHTA, CDR2 FQGNSA. The CDR3 has 16 residues.

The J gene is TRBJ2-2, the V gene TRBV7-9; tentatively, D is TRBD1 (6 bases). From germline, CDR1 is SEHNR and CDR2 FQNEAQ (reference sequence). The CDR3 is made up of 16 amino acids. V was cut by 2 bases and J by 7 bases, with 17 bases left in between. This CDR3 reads CASSLWSAGVNGELFF. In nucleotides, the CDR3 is TGTGCCAGCAGCTTATGGTCCGCAGGGGTGAACGGGGAGCTGTTTTTT.

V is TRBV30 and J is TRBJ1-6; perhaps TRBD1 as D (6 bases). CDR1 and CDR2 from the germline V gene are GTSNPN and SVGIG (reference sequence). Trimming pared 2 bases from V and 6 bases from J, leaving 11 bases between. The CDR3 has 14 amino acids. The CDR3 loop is CAWSPGTTNSPLHF. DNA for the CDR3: TGTGCCTGGAGTCCCGGGACAACTAATTCACCCCTCCACTTT.